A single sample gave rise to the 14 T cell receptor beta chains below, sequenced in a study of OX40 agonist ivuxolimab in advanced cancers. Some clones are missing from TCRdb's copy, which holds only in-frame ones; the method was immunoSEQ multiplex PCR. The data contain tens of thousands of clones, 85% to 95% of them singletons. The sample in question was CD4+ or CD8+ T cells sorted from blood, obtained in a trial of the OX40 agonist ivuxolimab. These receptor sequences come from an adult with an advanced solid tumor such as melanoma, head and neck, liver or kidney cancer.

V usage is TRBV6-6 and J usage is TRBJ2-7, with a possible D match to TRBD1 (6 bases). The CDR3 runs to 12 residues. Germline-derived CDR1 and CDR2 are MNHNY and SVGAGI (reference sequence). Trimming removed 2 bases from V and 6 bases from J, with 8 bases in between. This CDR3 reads CASSYIGGEQYF. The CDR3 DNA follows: TGTGCCAGCAGTTACATAGGGGGCGAGCAGTACTTC.

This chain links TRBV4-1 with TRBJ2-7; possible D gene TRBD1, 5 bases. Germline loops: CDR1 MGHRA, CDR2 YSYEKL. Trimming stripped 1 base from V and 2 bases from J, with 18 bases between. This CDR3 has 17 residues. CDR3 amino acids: CASSQAPPRQFPYEQYF. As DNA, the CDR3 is TGCGCCAGCAGCCAAGCCCCACCTAGACAGTTTCCCTACGAGCAGTACTTC.

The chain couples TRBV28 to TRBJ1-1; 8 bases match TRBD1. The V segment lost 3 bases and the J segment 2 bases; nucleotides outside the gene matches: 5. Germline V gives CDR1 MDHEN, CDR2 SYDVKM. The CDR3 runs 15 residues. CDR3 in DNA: TGTGCCAGCAGTTTCTCGGACAGGGCTAACACTGAAGCTTTCTTT. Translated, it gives CASSFSDRANTEAFF.

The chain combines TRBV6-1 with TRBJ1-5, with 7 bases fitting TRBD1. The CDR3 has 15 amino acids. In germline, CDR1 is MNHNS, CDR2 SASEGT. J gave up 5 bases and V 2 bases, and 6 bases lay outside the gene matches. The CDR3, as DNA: TGTGCCAGCAGTGAACTCGGGACAGCTCATCAGCCCCAGCATTTT. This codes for CASSELGTAHQPQHF.

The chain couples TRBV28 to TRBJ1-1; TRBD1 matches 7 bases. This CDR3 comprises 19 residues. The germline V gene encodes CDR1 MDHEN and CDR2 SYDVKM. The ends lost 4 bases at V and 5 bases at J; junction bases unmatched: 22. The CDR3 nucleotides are TGTGCCAGCAGTTCGTACACTCGACAGGGTAAAAAGCGAGGTACTGAAGCTTTCTTT. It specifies CASSSYTRQGKKRGTEAFF. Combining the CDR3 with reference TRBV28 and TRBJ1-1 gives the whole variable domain DVKVTQSSRYLVKRTGEKVFLECVQDMDHENMFWYRQDPGLGLRLIYFSYDVKMKEKGDIPEGYSVSREKKERFSLILESASTNQTSMYLCASSSYTRQGKKRGTEAFFGQGTRLTVV.

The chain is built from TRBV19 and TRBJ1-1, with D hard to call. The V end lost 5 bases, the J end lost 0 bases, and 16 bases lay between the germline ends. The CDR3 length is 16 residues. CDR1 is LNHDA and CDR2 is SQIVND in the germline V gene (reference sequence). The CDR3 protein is CASSFRAGGMNTEAFF. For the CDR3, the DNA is TGTGCCAGTAGTTTCCGCGCGGGAGGGATGAACACTGAAGCTTTCTTT.

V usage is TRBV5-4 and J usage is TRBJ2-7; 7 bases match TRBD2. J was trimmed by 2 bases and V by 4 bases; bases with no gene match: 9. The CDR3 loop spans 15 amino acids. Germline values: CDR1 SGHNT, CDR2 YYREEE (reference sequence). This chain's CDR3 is CASSRIGGSTYEQYF. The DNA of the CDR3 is TGTGCCAGCAGCCGTATCGGGGGGTCAACCTACGAGCAGTACTTC.

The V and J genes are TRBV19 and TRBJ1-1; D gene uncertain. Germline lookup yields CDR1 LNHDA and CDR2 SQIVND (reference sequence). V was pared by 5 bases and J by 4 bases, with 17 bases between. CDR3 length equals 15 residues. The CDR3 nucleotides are TGTGCCAGTAGTGTCCCGGCCTCGGCGGTCACTGAAGCTTTCTTT. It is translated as CASSVPASAVTEAFF. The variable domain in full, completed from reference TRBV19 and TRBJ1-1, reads DGGITQSPKYLFRKEGQNVTLSCEQNLNHDAMYWYRQDPGQGLRLIYYSQIVNDFQKGDIAEGYSVSREKKESFPLTVTSAQKNPTAFYLCASSVPASAVTEAFFGQGTRLTVV.

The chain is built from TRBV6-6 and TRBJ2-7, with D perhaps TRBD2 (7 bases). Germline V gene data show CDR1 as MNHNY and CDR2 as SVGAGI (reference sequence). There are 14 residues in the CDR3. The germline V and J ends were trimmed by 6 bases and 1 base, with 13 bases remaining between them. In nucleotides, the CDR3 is TGTGCCAGCAGACCTAGGGGGGGTTCCTACGAGCAGTACTTC. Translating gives CASRPRGGSYEQYF.

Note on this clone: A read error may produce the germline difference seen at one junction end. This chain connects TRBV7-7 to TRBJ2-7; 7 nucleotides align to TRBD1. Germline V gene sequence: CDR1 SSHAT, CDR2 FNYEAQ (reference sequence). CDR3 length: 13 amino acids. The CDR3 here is CASSLTGQAEQYF. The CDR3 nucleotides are TGTGCTAGCAGCTTAACCGGACAGGCCGAGCAGTACTTC.

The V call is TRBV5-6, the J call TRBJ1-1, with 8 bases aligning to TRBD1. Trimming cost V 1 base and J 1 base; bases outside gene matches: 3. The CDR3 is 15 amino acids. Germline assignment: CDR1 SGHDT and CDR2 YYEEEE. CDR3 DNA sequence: TGTGCCAGCAGCTTGTTTGGGACAGGGAACACTGAAGCTTTCTTT. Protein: CASSLFGTGNTEAFF.

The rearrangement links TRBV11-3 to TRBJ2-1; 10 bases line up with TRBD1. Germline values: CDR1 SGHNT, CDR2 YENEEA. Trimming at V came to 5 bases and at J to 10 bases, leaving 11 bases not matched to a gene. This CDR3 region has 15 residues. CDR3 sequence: CASSPGTGAYGEQFF. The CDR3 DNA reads TGTGCCAGCAGCCCCGGGACAGGGGCATATGGGGAGCAGTTCTTC.

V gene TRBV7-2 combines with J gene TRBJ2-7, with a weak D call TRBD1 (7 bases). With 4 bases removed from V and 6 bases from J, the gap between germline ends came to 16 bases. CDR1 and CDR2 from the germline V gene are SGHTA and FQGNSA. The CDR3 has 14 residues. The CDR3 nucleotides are TGTGCCAGCAGCTCGCTGACAGGGACTCTCGAGCAGTACTTC. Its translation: CASSSLTGTLEQYF.

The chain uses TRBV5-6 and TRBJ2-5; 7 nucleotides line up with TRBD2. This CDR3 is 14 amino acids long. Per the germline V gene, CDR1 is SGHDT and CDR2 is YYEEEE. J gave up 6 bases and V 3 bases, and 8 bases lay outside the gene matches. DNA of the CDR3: TGTGCCAGCAGCTGGAGTCGGGGGGTACAGACCCAGTACTTC. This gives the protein CASSWSRGVQTQYF.